A selection of T cell receptor beta chains follows, all from one sample in a study of Ad26.COV2.S vaccination and SARS-CoV-2 variants. Measured with immunoSEQ multiplex PCR; TCRdb has only the in-frame clones, and not every one. The sample yields some 180,000 clones, 70% to 90% seen once. The sample was peripheral blood, taken after recovery from COVID-19. The receptors originated from a human donor who had recovered from COVID-19. Each CDR3 is given with its conserved first and last residue. Each record gives: D gene, clone size, J gene, V gene, CDR3 protein, CDR3 DNA. The D gene is left open where the match is weak. The size of a clone is reported for some rows only, either as once, few or many, or as a class for expanded clones.

D: TRBD1; size: .; J: TRBJ1-4; V: TRBV11-2; CDR3: CASSPRTGPLNEKLFF; DNA: TGTGCCAGCAGCCCGAGGACAGGGCCTCTTAATGAAAAACTGTTTTTT
D: .; size: once; J: TRBJ2-2; V: TRBV5-4; CDR3: CASSKQDTGELFF; DNA: TGTGCCAGCAGTAAGCAGGATACCGGGGAGCTGTTTTTT
D: TRBD1; size: .; J: TRBJ1-5; V: TRBV5-1; CDR3: CASSLGTGSHWPQHF; DNA: TGCGCCAGCAGCTTGGGGACAGGAAGCCATTGGCCCCAGCATTTT
D: .; size: .; J: TRBJ2-1; V: TRBV6-5; CDR3: CASSYQGYNEQFF; DNA: TGTGCCAGCAGTTATCAGGGTTACAATGAGCAGTTCTTC
D: .; size: .; J: TRBJ1-2; V: TRBV27; CDR3: CASSLSAADYGYTF; DNA: TGTGCCAGCAGTTTATCGGCGGCAGATTATGGCTACACCTTC
D: TRBD2; size: .; J: TRBJ2-1; V: TRBV7-9; CDR3: CASSFSSGRNEQFF; DNA: TGTGCCAGCAGCTTTTCTAGCGGGAGAAATGAGCAGTTCTTC
D: .; size: .; J: TRBJ1-6; V: TRBV19; CDR3: CASSSLNSPLHF; DNA: TGTGCCAGTTCCTCCTTAAATTCACCCCTCCACTTT
D: TRBD2; size: once; J: TRBJ2-7; V: TRBV2; CDR3: CATGTSGGLTLTYEQYF; DNA: TGTGCCACTGGGACTAGCGGGGGCCTGACCTTGACCTACGAGCAGTACTTC
D: .; size: many; J: TRBJ2-3; V: TRBV7-3; CDR3: CASSFMQGGQDTQYF; DNA: TGTGCCAGCAGCTTTATGCAGGGGGGTCAGGATACGCAGTATTTT
D: .; size: .; J: TRBJ1-1; V: TRBV6-5; CDR3: CASSLAGGEAFF; DNA: TGTGCCAGCAGCCTGGCGGGGGGTGAAGCTTTCTTT
D: TRBD2; size: .; J: TRBJ2-7; V: TRBV11-1; CDR3: CASSLGAGRGEQYF; DNA: TGTGCCAGCAGCTTAGGAGCAGGGAGGGGCGAGCAGTACTTC
D: TRBD1; size: .; J: TRBJ2-7; V: TRBV19; CDR3: CASSSQGQGAYEQYF; DNA: TGTGCCAGTAGTTCCCAGGGACAGGGGGCCTACGAGCAGTACTTC
D: .; size: few; J: TRBJ2-7; V: TRBV6-5; CDR3: CASSYSGSGPYEQYF; DNA: TGTGCCAGCAGTTACTCGGGTAGCGGCCCCTACGAGCAGTACTTC
D: .; size: .; J: TRBJ2-7; V: TRBV5-1; CDR3: CASSARAAYEQYF; DNA: TGCGCCAGCAGCGCCCGGGCCGCCTACGAGCAGTACTTC
D: .; size: .; J: TRBJ1-3; V: TRBV19; CDR3: CASSPHGQYISGNTIYF; DNA: TGTGCCAGTAGTCCTCACGGACAGTACATCTCTGGAAACACCATATATTTT
D: TRBD2; size: .; J: TRBJ2-1; V: TRBV4-1; CDR3: CASSQEGSSGGLQFF; DNA: TGCGCCAGCAGCCAAGAGGGCAGTAGCGGGGGGCTGCAGTTCTTC
D: TRBD1; size: .; J: TRBJ2-1; V: TRBV4-1; CDR3: CASSHSGGRNGQFF; DNA: TGCGCCAGCAGCCATTCAGGGGGACGGAATGGGCAGTTCTTC
D: .; size: .; J: TRBJ2-3; V: TRBV7-3; CDR3: CASSLGVGGITDTQYF; DNA: TGTGCCAGCAGCTTAGGCGTTGGGGGAATAACAGATACGCAGTATTTT
D: .; size: .; J: TRBJ1-2; V: TRBV5-1; CDR3: CASSLDGLDYGYTF; DNA: TGCGCCAGCAGCTTGGATGGGTTAGACTATGGCTACACCTTC
D: .; size: .; J: TRBJ2-1; V: TRBV6-5; CDR3: CASSLRLDHNEQFF; DNA: TGTGCCAGCAGTCTAAGACTAGACCACAATGAGCAGTTCTTC
D: .; size: .; J: TRBJ2-3; V: TRBV20-1; CDR3: CSASRGSATTDTQYF; DNA: TGCAGTGCTAGTCGCGGGTCGGCTACCACAGATACGCAGTATTTT
D: TRBD1; size: .; J: TRBJ2-7; V: TRBV6-1; CDR3: CASSEAGDSTYEQYF; DNA: TGTGCCAGCAGTGAAGCAGGGGACAGTACCTACGAGCAGTACTTC
D: .; size: once; J: TRBJ2-3; V: TRBV11-1; CDR3: CASSLAPGRGDTQYF; DNA: TGTGCCAGCAGCTTAGCCCCGGGCCGGGGGGATACGCAGTATTTT
D: .; size: .; J: TRBJ1-2; V: TRBV12-3/TRBV12-4; CDR3: CASSRREYGYTF; DNA: TGTGCCAGCAGTAGAAGGGAGTATGGCTACACCTTC
D: .; size: .; J: TRBJ1-2; V: TRBV28; CDR3: CASNWNYGYTF; DNA: TGTGCCAGCAACTGGAACTATGGCTACACCTTC
D: .; size: .; J: TRBJ2-5; V: TRBV19; CDR3: CASSIGARALGTQYF; DNA: TGTGCCAGTAGTATCGGGGCCAGAGCCCTTGGGACCCAGTACTTC
D: .; size: .; J: TRBJ2-7; V: TRBV6-4; CDR3: CASTLSGTKGYEQYF; DNA: TGTGCCAGCACGTTATCCGGGACAAAGGGCTACGAGCAGTACTTC
D: TRBD1; size: .; J: TRBJ1-1; V: TRBV5-1; CDR3: CASSLTGTNTEAFF; DNA: TGCGCCAGCAGCCTGACAGGGACCAACACTGAAGCTTTCTTT